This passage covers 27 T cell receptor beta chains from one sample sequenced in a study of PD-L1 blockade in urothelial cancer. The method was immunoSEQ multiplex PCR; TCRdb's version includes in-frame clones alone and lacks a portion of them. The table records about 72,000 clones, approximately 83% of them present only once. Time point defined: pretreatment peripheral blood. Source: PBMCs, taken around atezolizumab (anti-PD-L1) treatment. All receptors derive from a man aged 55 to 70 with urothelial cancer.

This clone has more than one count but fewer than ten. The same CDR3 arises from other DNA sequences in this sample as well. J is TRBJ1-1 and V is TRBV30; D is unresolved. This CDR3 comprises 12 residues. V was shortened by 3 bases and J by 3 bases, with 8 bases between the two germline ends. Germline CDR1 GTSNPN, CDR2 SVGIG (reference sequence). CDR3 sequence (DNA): TGTGCCTGGAGCGTTCTGTACACTGAAGCTTTCTTT. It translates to CAWSVLYTEAFF.

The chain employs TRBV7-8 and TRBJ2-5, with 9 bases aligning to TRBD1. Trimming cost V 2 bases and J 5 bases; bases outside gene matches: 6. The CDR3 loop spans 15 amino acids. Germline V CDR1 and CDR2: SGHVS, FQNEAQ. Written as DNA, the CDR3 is TGTGCCAGCAGCTTAAAGACAGGGGGTTTTGAGACCCAGTACTTC. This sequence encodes CASSLKTGGFETQYF.

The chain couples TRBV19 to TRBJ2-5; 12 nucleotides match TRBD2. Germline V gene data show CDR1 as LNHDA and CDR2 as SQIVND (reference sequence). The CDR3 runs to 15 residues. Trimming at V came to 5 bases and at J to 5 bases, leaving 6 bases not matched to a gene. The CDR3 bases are TGTGCCAGTAGTCGACTAGCGGGGGAACTGGAGACCCAGTACTTC. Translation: CASSRLAGELETQYF.

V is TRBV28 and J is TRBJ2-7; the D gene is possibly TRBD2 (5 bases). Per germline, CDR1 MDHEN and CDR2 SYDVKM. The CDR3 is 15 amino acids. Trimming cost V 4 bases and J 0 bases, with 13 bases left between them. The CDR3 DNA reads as TGTGCCAGCAGTTCGTCGGCAGGAGGCTCCTACGAGCAGTACTTC. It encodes CASSSSAGGSYEQYF.

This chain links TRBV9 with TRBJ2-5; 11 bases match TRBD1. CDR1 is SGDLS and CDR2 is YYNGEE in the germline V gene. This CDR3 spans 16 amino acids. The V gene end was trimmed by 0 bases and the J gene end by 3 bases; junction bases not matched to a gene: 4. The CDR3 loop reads CASSVGDRGEEETQYF. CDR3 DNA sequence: TGTGCCAGCAGCGTAGGGGACAGGGGGGAAGAAGAGACCCAGTACTTC.

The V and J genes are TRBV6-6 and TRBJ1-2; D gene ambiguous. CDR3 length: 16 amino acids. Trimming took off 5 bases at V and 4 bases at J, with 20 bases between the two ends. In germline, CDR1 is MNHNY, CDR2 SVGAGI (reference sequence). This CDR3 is CASSRRTGITGYGYTF. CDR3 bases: TGTGCCAGCAGTCGCCGGACGGGAATTACGGGCTATGGCTACACCTTC.

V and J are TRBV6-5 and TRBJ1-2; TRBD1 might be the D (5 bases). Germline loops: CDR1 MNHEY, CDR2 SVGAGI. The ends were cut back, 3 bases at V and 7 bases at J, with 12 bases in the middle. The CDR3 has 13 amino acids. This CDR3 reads CASSYLGGSGYTF. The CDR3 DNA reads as TGTGCCAGCAGTTATTTGGGGGGTTCTGGCTACACCTTC.

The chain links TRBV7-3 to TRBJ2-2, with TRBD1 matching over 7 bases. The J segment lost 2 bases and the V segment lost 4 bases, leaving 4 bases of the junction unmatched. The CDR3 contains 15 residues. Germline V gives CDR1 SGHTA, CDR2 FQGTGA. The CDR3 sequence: CASSSRQGNTGELFF. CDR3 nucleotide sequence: TGTGCCAGCAGCTCCAGACAGGGAAACACCGGGGAGCTGTTTTTT.

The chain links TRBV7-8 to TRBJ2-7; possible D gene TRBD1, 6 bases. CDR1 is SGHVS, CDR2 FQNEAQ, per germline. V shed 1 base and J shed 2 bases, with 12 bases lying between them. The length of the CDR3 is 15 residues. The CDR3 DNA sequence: TGTGCCAGCAGCTTAGGGCCGGGACAAACCTACGAGCAGTACTTC. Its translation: CASSLGPGQTYEQYF.

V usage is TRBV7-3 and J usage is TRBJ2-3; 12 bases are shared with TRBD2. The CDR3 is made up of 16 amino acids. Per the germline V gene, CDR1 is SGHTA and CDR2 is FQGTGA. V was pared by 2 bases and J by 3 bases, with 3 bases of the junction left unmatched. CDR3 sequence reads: CASSLASGGATDTQYF. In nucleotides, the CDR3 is TGTGCCAGCAGCTTAGCTAGCGGGGGGGCGACAGATACGCAGTATTTT.

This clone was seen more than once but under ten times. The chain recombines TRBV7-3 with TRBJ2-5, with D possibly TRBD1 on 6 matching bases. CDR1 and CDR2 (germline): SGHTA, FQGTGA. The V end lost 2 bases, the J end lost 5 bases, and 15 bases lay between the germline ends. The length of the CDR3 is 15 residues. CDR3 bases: TGTGCCAGCAGCTTACAGGGTGGGGGCCGGGAGACCCAGTACTTC. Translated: CASSLQGGGRETQYF.

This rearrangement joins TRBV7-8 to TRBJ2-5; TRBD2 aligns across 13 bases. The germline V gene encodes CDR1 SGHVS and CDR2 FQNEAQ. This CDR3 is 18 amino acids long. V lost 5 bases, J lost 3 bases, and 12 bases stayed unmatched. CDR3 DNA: TGTGCCAGCAGCATCAGACTAGCGGGGGGCCGGACTAAAGAGACCCAGTACTTC. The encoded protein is CASSIRLAGGRTKETQYF.

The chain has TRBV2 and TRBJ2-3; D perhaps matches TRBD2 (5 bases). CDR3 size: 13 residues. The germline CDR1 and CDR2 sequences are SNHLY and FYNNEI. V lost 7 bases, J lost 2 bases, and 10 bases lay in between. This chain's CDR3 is CASKKRNTDTQYF. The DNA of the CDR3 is TGTGCCAGCAAGAAGCGGAACACAGATACGCAGTATTTT.

CDR3 DNA sequence: TGTGCCAGCTCACCACAGAAAGGGGGTCAGCCCCAGCATTTT. As protein: CASSPQKGGQPQHF. The J gene is TRBJ1-5, the V gene TRBV18; D perhaps matches TRBD1 (6 bases). V lost 1 base and J 6 bases, leaving 10 bases between the germline ends. Per the germline V gene, CDR1 is KGHSH and CDR2 is LQKENI. The CDR3 totals 14 residues.

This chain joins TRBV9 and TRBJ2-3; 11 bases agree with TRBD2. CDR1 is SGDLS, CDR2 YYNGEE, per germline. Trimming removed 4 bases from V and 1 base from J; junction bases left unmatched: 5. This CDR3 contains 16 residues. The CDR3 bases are TGTGCCAGCAGCCCCCGGACTAGCGGGCGCACAGATACGCAGTATTTT. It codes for CASSPRTSGRTDTQYF.

The CDR3, as DNA: TGTGCCAGCAGCAAACAGGGGGTAAACACTGAAGCTTTCTTT. The encoded protein is CASSKQGVNTEAFF. The chain combines TRBV7-2 with TRBJ1-1; 8 bases match TRBD1. The CDR3 consists of 14 residues. Per the germline V gene, CDR1 is SGHTA and CDR2 is FQGNSA. V trimming: 5 bases; J trimming: 2 bases; junction bases outside the gene matches: 4.

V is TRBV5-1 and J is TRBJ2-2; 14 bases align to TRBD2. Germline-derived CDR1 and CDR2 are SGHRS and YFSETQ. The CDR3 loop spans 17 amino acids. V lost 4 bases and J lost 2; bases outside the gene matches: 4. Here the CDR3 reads CASSQGLAGVNTGELFF. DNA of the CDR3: TGCGCCAGCAGCCAGGGACTAGCGGGGGTTAACACCGGGGAGCTGTTTTTT.

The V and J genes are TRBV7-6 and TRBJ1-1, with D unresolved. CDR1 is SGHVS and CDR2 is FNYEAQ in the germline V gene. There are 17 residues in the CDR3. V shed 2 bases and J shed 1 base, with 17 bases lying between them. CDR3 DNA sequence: TGTGCCAGCAGCTTATACCCGGTCAGGATGGGGAACACTGAAGCTTTCTTT. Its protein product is CASSLYPVRMGNTEAFF.

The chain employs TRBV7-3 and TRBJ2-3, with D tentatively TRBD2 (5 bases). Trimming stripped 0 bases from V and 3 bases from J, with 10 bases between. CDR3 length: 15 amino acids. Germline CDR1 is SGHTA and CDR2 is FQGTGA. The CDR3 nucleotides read TGTGCCAGCAGCTTAACGTCCACGGGGACAGATACGCAGTATTTT. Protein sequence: CASSLTSTGTDTQYF.

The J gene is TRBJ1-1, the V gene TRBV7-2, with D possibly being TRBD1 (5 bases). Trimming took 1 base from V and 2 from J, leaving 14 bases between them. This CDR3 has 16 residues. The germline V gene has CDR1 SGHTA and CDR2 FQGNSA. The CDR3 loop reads CASSLESRVRNTEAFF. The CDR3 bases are TGTGCCAGCAGCTTAGAATCCAGGGTTCGTAACACTGAAGCTTTCTTT. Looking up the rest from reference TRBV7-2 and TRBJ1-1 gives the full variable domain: GAGVSQSPSNKVTEKGKDVELRCDPISGHTALYWYRQSLGQGLEFLIYFQGNSAPDKSGLPSDRFSAERTGGSVSTLTIQRTQQEDSAVYLCASSLESRVRNTEAFFGQGTRLTVV.

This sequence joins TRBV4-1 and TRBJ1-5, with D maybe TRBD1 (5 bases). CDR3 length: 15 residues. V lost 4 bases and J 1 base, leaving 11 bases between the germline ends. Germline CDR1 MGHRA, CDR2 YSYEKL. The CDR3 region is CASSPGGRSNQPQHF. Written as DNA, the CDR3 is TGCGCCAGCAGCCCCGGGGGTAGGAGCAATCAGCCCCAGCATTTT.

The CDR3 loop reads CASSLRQGASDQPQHF. The CDR3 bases are TGTGCCAGCAGTCTCAGACAGGGGGCAAGCGATCAGCCCCAGCATTTT. The chain joins TRBV27 to TRBJ1-5; 10 nucleotides line up with TRBD1. The V gene's germline CDR1 is MNHEY and CDR2 SMNVEV (reference sequence). This CDR3 is 16 amino acids long. V was pared by 5 bases and J by 5 bases, with 9 bases of the junction left unmatched.

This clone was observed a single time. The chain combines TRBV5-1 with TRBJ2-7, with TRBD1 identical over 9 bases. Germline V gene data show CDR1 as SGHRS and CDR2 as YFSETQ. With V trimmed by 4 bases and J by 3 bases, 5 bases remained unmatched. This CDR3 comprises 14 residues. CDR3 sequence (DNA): TGCGCCAGCAGCCGGGACAGGGACCACTACGAGCAGTACTTC. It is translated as CASSRDRDHYEQYF.

CDR3 DNA: TGTGCCAGCAGCCAGGGTGGGTTCCGTGCCTATAATTCACCCCTCCACTTT. This codes for CASSQGGFRAYNSPLHF. V gene TRBV28 combines with J gene TRBJ1-6; D might be TRBD1 (5 bases). This CDR3 contains 17 residues. The V end was cut by 6 bases, the J end by 2 bases, with 17 bases between. Germline lookup yields CDR1 MDHEN and CDR2 SYDVKM.

CDR3 protein: CAWKWRSSYNSPLHF. CDR3 nucleotide sequence: TGTGCCTGGAAATGGCGGAGCTCCTATAATTCACCCCTCCACTTT. The rearrangement links TRBV30 to TRBJ1-6, with D unresolved. Between the trimmed V and J ends, which lost 4 bases and 0 bases, there was a span of 10 bases. This CDR3 is 15 amino acids long. The germline V gene has CDR1 GTSNPN and CDR2 SVGIG (reference sequence).

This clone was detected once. DNA for the CDR3: TGTGCCAGCAGTTCCAATCCCGGGACAGGCAATGAAAAACTGTTTTTT. This sequence encodes CASSSNPGTGNEKLFF. The chain carries TRBV6-6 and TRBJ1-4; 8 bases are a match to TRBD1. CDR3 length: 16 amino acids. The junction had 9 bases not matched to a gene; V was cut back by 4 bases and J by 5 bases. Germline-derived CDR1 and CDR2 are MNHNY and SVGAGI (reference sequence).

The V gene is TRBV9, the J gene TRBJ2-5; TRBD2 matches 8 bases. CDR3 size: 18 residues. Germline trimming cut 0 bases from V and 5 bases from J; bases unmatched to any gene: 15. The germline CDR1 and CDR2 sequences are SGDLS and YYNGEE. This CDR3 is CASSVGGGGQPVSETQYF. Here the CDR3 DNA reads TGTGCCAGCAGCGTAGGCGGCGGGGGGCAGCCGGTATCTGAGACCCAGTACTTC. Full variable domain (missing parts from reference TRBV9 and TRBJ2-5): DSGVTQTPKHLITATGQRVTLRCSPRSGDLSVYWYQQSLDQGLQFLIQYYNGEERAKGNILERFSAQQFPDLHSELNLSSLELGDSALYFCASSVGGGGQPVSETQYFGPGTRLLVL.